This T cell receptor (beta chain) was identified during a study of human T cells and chemical hapten exposure. On the study more broadly: Donors were sensitized with 2% DPC on the upper inner arm. Diphenylcyclopropenone was applied weekly to patients' scalps across the roughly 25-week study. Study-wide findings and caveats: No change in TCRs above 1 in 1000 frequency was produced by DPC sensitization.

With 7 bases removed from V and 1 base from J, the gap between germline ends came to 6 bases. The germline V gene encodes CDR1 SGHRS and CDR2 YFSETQ. The CDR3 length is 12 residues. Details on this clonotype: Its matching antigen is unknown.

TCRdb reprocessed the RACE reads via MiXCR and lists one record per CDR3 protein. The sample consists of roughly 90,000 distinct CDR3 sequences, 8% to 10% of them appearing once. Time point specified: pre-sensitization, week 0. Documented treatment: therapeutic diphenylcyclopropenone sensitization with weekly scalp DPC. In every case, blood was obtained before the patch test was applied. The sequencing used whole blood, collected in connection with sensitization to the hapten diphenylcyclopropenone (DPC). The chain carries TRBV5-1 and TRBJ2-1; a possible D gene is TRBD2 (5 bases). The TCR sequence derives from a woman in her forties with alopecia areata. Some clones in this sample may be carry-over from other donors' samples. The chain's CDR3 is CASGRSYNEQFF. The CDR3 DNA follows: TGCGCCAGCGGGAGATCCTACAATGAGCAGTTCTTC.